This paragraph reports one TCR beta chain. Its antigen is unknown. The input lacks base qualities; no much larger clone sits a single base away. The cohort comprised fewer than 750 healthy bone marrow donors. At the time of sampling, all cohort members were nominally healthy, though unrecorded immune exposures were likely present. The donor tested CMV seronegative and was one of the 352 seronegative cohort members. Every donor gave a peripheral blood sample, and the peripheral blood mononuclear cells from that sample were used for TCR beta sequencing. Genomic DNA extraction from the blood cell samples was performed with the Qiagen DNeasy Blood Extraction Kit. These data are taken from a study of cytomegalovirus exposure and HLA in healthy donors (dated by TCRdb to about 2017). Concerning the study at large: An earlier analysis of approximately 590 of the donors reported roughly 270 Gb of sequence data and some 120 million unique TCR beta sequences from about 180 million T cells. To decide whether each TCR beta V gene segment behaved as functional or pseudogenic, an earlier analysis of some 600 of the donors relied on high-throughput TCR beta sequencing. A later analysis re-analyzed previously published TCR beta repertoires from about 600 donors and added high-resolution HLA genotyping to study TCR occurrence patterns. In addition to the first cohort of 666 subjects, a separate validation cohort of about 120 different subjects was used. Donor age, sex, ethnicity and CMV serostatus were collected together with the repertoire data. About 5 DR-DQ haplotypes were handled as single units for association and clustering, since linkage in the cohort was strong. An early release covering roughly 600 HLA-typed donors comprised 250 to 350 gigabases of sequencing data and roughly 85 million unique TCR sequences. The number of typed donors differed by locus: about 629-630 for A, B, C, DRB1 and DQB1; 522 for DQA1; some 590 for DPA1; and 400 to 480 for DPB1. The study aimed to test whether cataloging public T cell receptors could reveal signatures of past pathogen exposure. To predict cytomegalovirus infection status, the study brought together high-throughput TCR immunosequencing, statistical association of individual TCRs with disease status, and machine learning. The T cell repertoires of roughly 660 subjects were profiled by immunosequencing and related to cytomegalovirus serostatus. Every discovery cohort repertoire had been produced on one sequencing platform. In a later genetic analysis, genome-wide SNP genotypes for 398 of the 666 donors were used, and that subset was treated as a discovery cohort. Of the roughly 400 genotyped donors, 81% fell in the genetic ancestry cluster associated with self-reported Caucasian donors. HLA typing included class I and class II loci at four-digit resolution. Rather than using new phenotypic data, the later analysis identified candidate immune exposures from TCR beta sequences and from how often those sequences occurred across donors. Among several hundred genotyped donors of the cohort, an average of roughly 230,000 unique TCR beta nucleotide sequences was sequenced per donor, of which 15% to 20% were non-productive. General conclusions and limits of the study: Broadly in line with IMGT annotations, most TCR beta V segments showed up in productive rearrangements about 90% or about 30% of the time in an earlier analysis of roughly 590 of the donors. At a false discovery rate of 0.05, a later analysis linked under 20,000 TCR beta sequences to specific HLA alleles. A later analysis found that HLA-associated TCR beta chains were more clonally expanded and had lower generation probabilities than equally common non-associated chains. The classifier was reported to diagnose cytomegalovirus status with high specificity and sensitivity in both the original and validation cohorts. Several of the top co-occurrence clusters appeared to be linked to parvovirus B19, influenza, CMV and Epstein-Barr virus, according to a later analysis. Only TCR beta chains were sequenced in this cohort, and the absence of alpha or paired-chain data limited detectable features. Most CMV-associated TCR beta chains appeared to be HLA-restricted in a later analysis, and the HLA associations seemed to be driven largely by CMV exposure. Three of the identified cytomegalovirus-associated TCR beta chains were confirmed in vitro to be specific for cytomegalovirus antigens. Presence/absence analyses assumed roughly uniform sequencing depth across donors, an assumption that may not hold. Most TCR sequences were seen in very few donors, while some public TCRs were found in many individuals. According to a later analysis, TCR association rates differed among HLA loci, with DRB1 alleles showing the most associated TCRs and HLA-C alleles showing the fewest. Because HLA typing was unavailable for some donors at each locus, only the typed subset was used in association tests. Linkage disequilibrium might explain the correlated functional status among segregating V segments, but an unknown experimental factor could not be excluded. The sequencing pipeline was judged likely to have produced a cluster of highly shared sequence variants as a technical artifact. The only immune exposure information available for the cohort was CMV serostatus. Because the 87-base-pair reads could not distinguish some IMGT-functional V segments, including TRBV6-2 and TRBV6-3, those segments were excluded. The earlier analysis of some 540 of the donors excluded some 15 rarely observed V segments, including chromosome 9 orphons, because counts were too low. According to the authors, the approach could potentially be generalized to other disease states and immunological phenotypes. Compared with the approximately 720-donor mean, donors in an Asian-associated ancestry cluster had fewer N-insertions in productive TCRs, according to a later genetic analysis. Assigning TCR associations to individual alleles was difficult when HLA alleles, especially DR and DQ, strongly co-occurred. A further reported finding was that TCR beta sequences accurately predicted the HLA-A and HLA-B alleles for most subjects in the first cohort. In the study, 150 to 200 TCR beta chains were listed as associated with cytomegalovirus. An association between a missense DCLRE1C variant and V-gene and J-gene trimming of TCR beta chains was found in a later genetic analysis and replicated in an independent cohort.

Deletion took 6 bases off V and 5 bases off J, with a span of 14 bases between the germline ends. The CDR3 sequence holds 13 residues, the cysteine and phenylalanine included. Left in the record is the CDR3 DNA by itself, 39 bases read in frame from the first base. From a lookup of the germline V gene (reference sequence), CDR1 and CDR2 are SEHNR and FQNEAQ. Library prep was done by the immunoSEQ multiplex PCR assay. The multiplex PCR relied on a mix of 60 forward primers for TCR Vbeta segments and 13 reverse primers for TCR Jbeta segments. A multiplex PCR assay on genomic DNA amplified the CDR3 region of rearranged TCR beta genes. The Illumina HiSeq System was used to sequence the amplified TCR beta libraries as 87-base-pair reads. The authors' pipeline ran thus. In a later analysis, some 80 million unique TCR beta chains were counted across the 650 to 750 repertoires, and about 10 million of these chains were shared by at least two donors. To remove PCR and sequencing errors, raw reads were error-corrected and collapsed into unique sequences using a nearest-neighbor algorithm that merged closely related sequences. V, D and J gene segments were assigned by aligning CDR3 sequences to IMGT reference sequences. For a sequence to be retained, at least a six-nucleotide match to both a V gene segment and a J gene segment was required. A rearrangement counted as productive if the CDR3 had no stop codons and remained in frame with V and J, and every other rearrangement counted as non-productive. Following IMGT convention, CDR3 was defined as the stretch from the second conserved V-encoded cysteine up to the conserved J-encoded phenylalanine. The earlier analysis of 587 of the donors excluded sequences that lacked an unambiguous match to a single V gene segment. An earlier analysis of 587 of the donors classified V segments as functional when productive rearrangements were above 56.7% and as segregating when the standard deviation between donors was above 5%. A statistical classification framework was developed to diagnose cytomegalovirus status using the catalog of TCR beta chain sequences. In a later analysis, TCR nucleotide sequences were compared against IMGT/GENE-DB human TR gene sequences so that V and J genes could be assigned. The TCRdist pipeline was used in a later analysis to assign CDR3 sequences and most-parsimonious VDJ recombination scenarios. In a later analysis, each TCR beta chain was defined by its CDR3 amino acid sequence together with its V-gene family, and reads lacking a unique V-gene family were excluded. As a way to deal with suspected cross-contamination and a sequencing artifact, a later analysis dropped roughly 600 nucleotide sequences that were highly shared and had low generation probability. For each public chain, a later analysis derived a clonal expansion index from normalized ranks of inferred template counts within each repertoire. A later analysis computed generation probabilities with a VDJ recombination model fitted to out-of-frame rearrangements, and checked the results against IGoR. Hypergeometric tests were used in a later analysis to score TCR-TCR, TCR-HLA and TCR-CMV co-occurrence, with a repertoire-size bias correction applied to the TCR pairs. In a later analysis, false discovery rates were estimated by permuting HLA or CMV assignments 20 times. A later analysis grouped co-occurring TCRs with DBSCAN, adding TCRdist sequence similarity when clustering within HLA-allele-positive subsets. Co-occurrence clustering excluded repertoires with fewer than 30,000 or more than 120,000 public chains, plus five with anomalous nucleotide sharing. This is the immuneACCESS table as TCRdb keeps it, with only in-frame sequences that have V and J called. A part of the clones is gone; compared with another copy, unresolved V genes explain less than half, and the rest is unexplained. The V and J calls and clone size were taken over from that table, and D and trimming were inferred from the DNA. The sample data list around 150,000 clones, and 61% of these were observed just once. The ten most abundant clones make up approximately 1.7% of the sample.

The chain is made from TRBV7-9 and TRBJ2-7; the best D guess is TRBD2, with 6 bases matching. Sequences were obtained from PBMCs. The origin of this receptor is a male donor in good health and CMV-seronegative. The CDR3 reads CASRGLGVDEQYF. The DNA sequence follows: TGTGCCAGCAGGGGACTGGGGGTCGACGAGCAGTACTTC. Where the CDR3 stops, the reference TRBV7-9 and TRBJ2-7 genes take over; the full variable domain is DTGVSQNPRHKITKRGQNVTFRCDPISEHNRLYWYRQTLGQGPEFLTYFQNEAQLEKSRLLSDRFSAERPKGSFSTLEIQRTEQGDSAMYLCASRGLGVDEQYFGPGTRLTVT.